These T cell receptor beta chains were read from a single sample in a study of control samples from healthy donors and cancer patients. Clones were read by immunoSEQ multiplex PCR, and TCRdb kept only the in-frame ones, dropping some. The table records under 85,000 clones, around 84% of them present only once. The source material was PBMCs. The receptors shown here come from a woman between 45 and 65 years old with lung cancer. CDR3s include the opening cysteine and the closing phenylalanine or tryptophan. Fields, in order: CDR3 DNA, CDR3 protein, clone size, D gene, J gene, V gene. D genes are given only for firm matches. Clone size appears in some rows only: once, few, many, or a class for an expanded clone.

CDR3 DNA: TGTGCCAGCGACCAGGGTAAGGGACCCTTGTACGAGCAGTACTTC; CDR3 protein: CASDQGKGPLYEQYF; clone size: medium-sized; D gene: -; J gene: TRBJ2-7; V gene: TRBV6-4
CDR3 DNA: TGTGCCATCAGTTCTACAGGGGGGGTTAACACCGGGGAGCTGTTTTTT; CDR3 protein: CAISSTGGVNTGELFF; clone size: few; D gene: -; J gene: TRBJ2-2; V gene: TRBV10-3
CDR3 DNA: TGTGCCAGCAGCTTAGTGACTCGAAACATTCAGTACTTC; CDR3 protein: CASSLVTRNIQYF; clone size: -; D gene: -; J gene: TRBJ2-4; V gene: TRBV7-9
CDR3 DNA: TGCGCCAGCAGCCAGGATTACAGGGGTGGCCTAAACGAGCAGTACTTC; CDR3 protein: CASSQDYRGGLNEQYF; clone size: once; D gene: TRBD1; J gene: TRBJ2-7; V gene: TRBV4-3
CDR3 DNA: TGTGCCAGCAGCTTTAGGTCTAGCACAGATACGCAGTATTTT; CDR3 protein: CASSFRSSTDTQYF; clone size: -; D gene: -; J gene: TRBJ2-3; V gene: TRBV11-3
CDR3 DNA: TGTGCCAGCTCCCTACAGGCAACCCTCTACAATGAGCAGTTCTTC; CDR3 protein: CASSLQATLYNEQFF; clone size: -; D gene: -; J gene: TRBJ2-1; V gene: TRBV18
CDR3 DNA: TGTGCCTGGAGTAATGGGGATAACACAGATACGCAGTATTTT; CDR3 protein: CAWSNGDNTDTQYF; clone size: -; D gene: -; J gene: TRBJ2-3; V gene: TRBV30
CDR3 DNA: TGTGCCAGCTCAGAGACGACAGGCTTGGCGGAGACCCAGTACTTC; CDR3 protein: CASSETTGLAETQYF; clone size: -; D gene: -; J gene: TRBJ2-5; V gene: TRBV18
CDR3 DNA: TGTGCCAGCAGTTCTCGGGACATCTATGGCTACACCTTC; CDR3 protein: CASSSRDIYGYTF; clone size: few; D gene: -; J gene: TRBJ1-2; V gene: TRBV6-6
CDR3 DNA: TGCGCCAGCAGCTTGCCGGGGGGTCCAGATACGCAGTATTTT; CDR3 protein: CASSLPGGPDTQYF; clone size: -; D gene: TRBD2; J gene: TRBJ2-3; V gene: TRBV5-1
CDR3 DNA: TGTGCCAGCAGTTACGGACGGACTAATGAAAAACTGTTTTTT; CDR3 protein: CASSYGRTNEKLFF; clone size: once; D gene: -; J gene: TRBJ1-4; V gene: TRBV6-2/TRBV6-3
CDR3 DNA: TGTGCCAGCAGCCAAGGGGCGGGGGGGCTTGATACGCAGTATTTT; CDR3 protein: CASSQGAGGLDTQYF; clone size: -; D gene: TRBD2; J gene: TRBJ2-3; V gene: TRBV4-2
CDR3 DNA: TGTGCCAGTAGTGTCACACTCAATCAGCCCCAGCATTTT; CDR3 protein: CASSVTLNQPQHF; clone size: -; D gene: -; J gene: TRBJ1-5; V gene: TRBV19
CDR3 DNA: TGTGCCAGCAGCTTACCCAGGGAAGAGACCCAGTACTTC; CDR3 protein: CASSLPREETQYF; clone size: -; D gene: -; J gene: TRBJ2-5; V gene: TRBV7-9
CDR3 DNA: TGTGCCAGCCGACAGGAGCCGAACACTGAAGCTTTCTTT; CDR3 protein: CASRQEPNTEAFF; clone size: -; D gene: -; J gene: TRBJ1-1; V gene: TRBV9
CDR3 DNA: TGTGCCAGCAGCCCCGACAGGGAGTACGAGCAGTACTTC; CDR3 protein: CASSPDREYEQYF; clone size: -; D gene: TRBD1; J gene: TRBJ2-7; V gene: TRBV7-8
CDR3 DNA: TGTGCCAGTAGGCCCAGGACAGGGGGGGGCACCGGGGAGCTGTTTTTT; CDR3 protein: CASRPRTGGGTGELFF; clone size: -; D gene: TRBD1; J gene: TRBJ2-2; V gene: TRBV19
CDR3 DNA: TGTGCCAGCAGTAAGGGGGCCTATAATTCACCCCTCCACTTT; CDR3 protein: CASSKGAYNSPLHF; clone size: -; D gene: -; J gene: TRBJ1-6; V gene: TRBV6-5
CDR3 DNA: TGTGCCAGCAGCCAAGAATTTCGAACAGGAATGAACACTGAAGCTTTCTTT; CDR3 protein: CASSQEFRTGMNTEAFF; clone size: few; D gene: -; J gene: TRBJ1-1; V gene: TRBV3-1/TRBV3-2
CDR3 DNA: TGCGCCAGCAGCCAAAACGCGGGGGGCACCGGCATGAACACTGAAGCTTTCTTT; CDR3 protein: CASSQNAGGTGMNTEAFF; clone size: -; D gene: -; J gene: TRBJ1-1; V gene: TRBV4-3
CDR3 DNA: TGTGCCAGCAGTCGGGACAGGGTCTATGGCTACACCTTC; CDR3 protein: CASSRDRVYGYTF; clone size: -; D gene: TRBD1; J gene: TRBJ1-2; V gene: TRBV6-5
CDR3 DNA: TGTGCCAGCAGCCACCTGCCTGGCCCCCTCTACGAGCAGTACTTC; CDR3 protein: CASSHLPGPLYEQYF; clone size: -; D gene: -; J gene: TRBJ2-7; V gene: TRBV3-1/TRBV3-2
CDR3 DNA: TGTGCCAGCAGCTTCAGGGGGATGAACACTGAAGCTTTCTTT; CDR3 protein: CASSFRGMNTEAFF; clone size: -; D gene: TRBD1; J gene: TRBJ1-1; V gene: TRBV3-1/TRBV3-2
CDR3 DNA: TGTGCCAGCAGAACCGGGACAGGGGGCTACGAGCAGTACTTC; CDR3 protein: CASRTGTGGYEQYF; clone size: -; D gene: TRBD1; J gene: TRBJ2-7; V gene: TRBV28
CDR3 DNA: TGTGCCAGCAGCCCCTCCAGGGTGAATATCCGGCACGAGCAGTACTTC; CDR3 protein: CASSPSRVNIRHEQYF; clone size: -; D gene: -; J gene: TRBJ2-7; V gene: TRBV7-9
CDR3 DNA: TGTGCCAGCAGCGTATCAGGGGGGGTAGGCGAGCAGTACTTC; CDR3 protein: CASSVSGGVGEQYF; clone size: -; D gene: -; J gene: TRBJ2-7; V gene: TRBV9
CDR3 DNA: TGTGCCAGTAGCCTGGGGAGACAGGCCCAAGAAAAACTGTTTTTT; CDR3 protein: CASSLGRQAQEKLFF; clone size: -; D gene: -; J gene: TRBJ1-4; V gene: TRBV19
CDR3 DNA: TGCGCCAGCAGCCAAGATTTCGGGGGAGTCGGGGAGCTGTTTTTT; CDR3 protein: CASSQDFGGVGELFF; clone size: -; D gene: -; J gene: TRBJ2-2; V gene: TRBV4-3
CDR3 DNA: TGTGCCAGCAGTGACAGGGGGCTCACAGATACGCAGTATTTT; CDR3 protein: CASSDRGLTDTQYF; clone size: few; D gene: TRBD1; J gene: TRBJ2-3; V gene: TRBV2
CDR3 DNA: TGTGCCAGCAGCCCACAGGGGGCATTAGGCTATGGCTACACCTTC; CDR3 protein: CASSPQGALGYGYTF; clone size: -; D gene: TRBD1; J gene: TRBJ1-2; V gene: TRBV5-4
CDR3 DNA: TGCGCCAGCAGCCAAGTGACAGGGGTTAACTATGGCTACACCTTC; CDR3 protein: CASSQVTGVNYGYTF; clone size: few; D gene: TRBD1; J gene: TRBJ1-2; V gene: TRBV4-3
CDR3 DNA: TGTGCCAGCAGTCATTTAGCGGGGGGCCCAGATACGCAGTATTTT; CDR3 protein: CASSHLAGGPDTQYF; clone size: -; D gene: TRBD2; J gene: TRBJ2-3; V gene: TRBV6-5
CDR3 DNA: TGTGCCAGCAGCTTGGAGGGTGGGGACGAGCAGTACTTC; CDR3 protein: CASSLEGGDEQYF; clone size: -; D gene: -; J gene: TRBJ2-7; V gene: TRBV5-4
CDR3 DNA: TGCGCCAGCAGCCGGACTTACAGGGGTGACTATGGCTACACCTTC; CDR3 protein: CASSRTYRGDYGYTF; clone size: -; D gene: TRBD1; J gene: TRBJ1-2; V gene: TRBV4-3
CDR3 DNA: TGTGCCAGTAGTATAGATTTTGGGGCCTTCAAAAACATTCAGTACTTC; CDR3 protein: CASSIDFGAFKNIQYF; clone size: few; D gene: -; J gene: TRBJ2-4; V gene: TRBV19
CDR3 DNA: TGTGCCAGCAGTTTAAAAGTTAGTGGACTGCGCTCCCTGGGGGTCAATCAGCCCCAGCATTTT; CDR3 protein: CASSLKVSGLRSLGVNQPQHF; clone size: -; D gene: -; J gene: TRBJ1-5; V gene: TRBV28
CDR3 DNA: TGTGCCAGCGCGAGCGGAAGCTCCTACGAGCAGTACTTC; CDR3 protein: CASASGSSYEQYF; clone size: -; D gene: -; J gene: TRBJ2-7; V gene: TRBV28